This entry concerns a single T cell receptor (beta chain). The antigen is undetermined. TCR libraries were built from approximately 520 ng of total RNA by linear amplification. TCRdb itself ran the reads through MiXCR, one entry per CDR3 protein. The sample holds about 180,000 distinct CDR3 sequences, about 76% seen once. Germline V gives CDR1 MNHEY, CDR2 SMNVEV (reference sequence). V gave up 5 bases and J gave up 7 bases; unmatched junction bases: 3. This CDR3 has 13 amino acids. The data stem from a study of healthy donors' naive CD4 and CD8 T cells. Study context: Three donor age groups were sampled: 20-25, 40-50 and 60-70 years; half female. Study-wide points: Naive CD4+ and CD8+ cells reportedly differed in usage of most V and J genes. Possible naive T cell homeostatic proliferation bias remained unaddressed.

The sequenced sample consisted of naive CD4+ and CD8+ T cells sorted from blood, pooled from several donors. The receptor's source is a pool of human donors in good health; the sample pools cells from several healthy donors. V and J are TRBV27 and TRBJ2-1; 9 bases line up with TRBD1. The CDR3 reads CASSLDRGNEQFF. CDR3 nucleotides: TGTGCCAGCAGTCTTGACAGGGGGAATGAGCAGTTCTTC.